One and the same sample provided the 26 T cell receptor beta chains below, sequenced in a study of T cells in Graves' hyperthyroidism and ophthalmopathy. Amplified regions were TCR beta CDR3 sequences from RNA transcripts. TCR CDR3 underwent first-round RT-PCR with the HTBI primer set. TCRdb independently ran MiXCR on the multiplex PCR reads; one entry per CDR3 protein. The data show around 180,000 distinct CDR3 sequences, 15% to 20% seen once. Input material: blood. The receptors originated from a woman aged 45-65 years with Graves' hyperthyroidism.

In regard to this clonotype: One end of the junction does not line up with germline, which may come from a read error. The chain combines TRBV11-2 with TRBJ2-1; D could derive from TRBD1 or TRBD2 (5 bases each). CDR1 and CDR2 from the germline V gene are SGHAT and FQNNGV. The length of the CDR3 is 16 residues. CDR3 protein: CASSSRGFISYNVQFF. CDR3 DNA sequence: TGTGCCAGCAGCTCCCGGGGCTTCATCTCCTACAATGTGCAGTTCTTC.

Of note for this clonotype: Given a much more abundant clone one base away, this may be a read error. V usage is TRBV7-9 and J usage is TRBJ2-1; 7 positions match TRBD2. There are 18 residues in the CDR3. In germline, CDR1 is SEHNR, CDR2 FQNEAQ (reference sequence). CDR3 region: CASSLPARWGGSCNEQFF. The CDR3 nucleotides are TGTGCCAGCAGCTTACCCGCCCGGTGGGGGGGTTCCTGCAATGAGCAGTTCTTC.

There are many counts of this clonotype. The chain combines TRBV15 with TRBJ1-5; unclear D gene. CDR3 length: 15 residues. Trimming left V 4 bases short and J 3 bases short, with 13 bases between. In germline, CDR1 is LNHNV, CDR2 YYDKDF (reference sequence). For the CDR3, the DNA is TGTGCCACCAGCAAGAAGGGTTTTAACAATCAGCCCCAGCATTTT. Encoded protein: CATSKKGFNNQPQHF.

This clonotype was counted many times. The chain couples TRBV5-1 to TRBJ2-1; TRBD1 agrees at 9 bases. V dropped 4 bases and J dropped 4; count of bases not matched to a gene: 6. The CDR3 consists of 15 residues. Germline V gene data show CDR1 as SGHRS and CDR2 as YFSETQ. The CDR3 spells CASSPGQGLYNEQFF. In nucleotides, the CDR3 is TGCGCCAGCAGCCCGGGACAGGGCCTATACAATGAGCAGTTCTTC.

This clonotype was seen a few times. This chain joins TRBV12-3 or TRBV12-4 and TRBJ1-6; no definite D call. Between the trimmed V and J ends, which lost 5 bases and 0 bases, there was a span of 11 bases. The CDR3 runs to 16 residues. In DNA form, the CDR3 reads TGTGCCAGCAGTATACCCAGGAGCTCCTATAATTCACCCCTCCACTTT. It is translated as CASSIPRSSYNSPLHF.

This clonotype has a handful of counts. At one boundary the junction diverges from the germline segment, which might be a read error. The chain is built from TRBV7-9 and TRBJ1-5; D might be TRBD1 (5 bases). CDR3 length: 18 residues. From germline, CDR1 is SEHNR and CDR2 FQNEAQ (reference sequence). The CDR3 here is CASSYDEGLKWSNHPQHF. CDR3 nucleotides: TGTGCCAGCAGCTATGATGAGGGGCTTAAATGGAGCAATCACCCCCAGCATTTT.

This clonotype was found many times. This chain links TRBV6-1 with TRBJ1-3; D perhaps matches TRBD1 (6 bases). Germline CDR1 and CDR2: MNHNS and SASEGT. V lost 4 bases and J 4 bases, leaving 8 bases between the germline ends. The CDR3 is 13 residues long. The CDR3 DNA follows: TGTGCCAGCAGTGTGGGGGCCGGAAACACCATATATTTT. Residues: CASSVGAGNTIYF.

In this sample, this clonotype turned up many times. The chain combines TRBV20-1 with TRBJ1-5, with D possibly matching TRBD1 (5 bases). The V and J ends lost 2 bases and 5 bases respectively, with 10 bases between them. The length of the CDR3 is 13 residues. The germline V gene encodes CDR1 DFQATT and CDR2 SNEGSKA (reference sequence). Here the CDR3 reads CSARQGRDQPQHF. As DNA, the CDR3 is TGCAGTGCTAGACAGGGACGGGATCAGCCCCAGCATTTT.

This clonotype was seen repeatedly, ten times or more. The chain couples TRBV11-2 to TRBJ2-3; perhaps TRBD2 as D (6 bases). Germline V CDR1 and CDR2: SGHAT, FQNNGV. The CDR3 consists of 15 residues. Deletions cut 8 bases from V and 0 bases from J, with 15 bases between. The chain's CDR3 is CASQLSGTSTDTQYF. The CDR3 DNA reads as TGTGCCAGCCAACTTAGCGGAACTAGCACAGATACGCAGTATTTT.

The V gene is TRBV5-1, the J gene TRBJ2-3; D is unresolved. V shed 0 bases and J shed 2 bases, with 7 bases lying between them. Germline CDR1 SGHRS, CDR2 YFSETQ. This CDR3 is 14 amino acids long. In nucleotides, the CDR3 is TGCGCCAGCAGCTTGGCCTTACCCACAGATACGCAGTATTTT. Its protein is CASSLALPTDTQYF. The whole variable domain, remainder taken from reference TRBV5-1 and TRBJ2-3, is KAGVTQTPRYLIKTRGQQVTLSCSPISGHRSVSWYQQTPGQGLQFLFEYFSETQRNKGNFPGRFSGRQFSNSRSEMNVSTLELGDSALYLCASSLALPTDTQYFGPGTRLTVL.

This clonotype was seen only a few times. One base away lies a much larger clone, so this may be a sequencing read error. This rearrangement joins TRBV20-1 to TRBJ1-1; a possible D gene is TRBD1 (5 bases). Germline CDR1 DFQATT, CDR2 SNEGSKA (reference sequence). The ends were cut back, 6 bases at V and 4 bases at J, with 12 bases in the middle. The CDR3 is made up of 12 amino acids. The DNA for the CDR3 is TGCAGTGCGCCCTGGGGGAGCACTGAAGCTTTCTTT. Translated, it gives CSAPWGSTEAFF.

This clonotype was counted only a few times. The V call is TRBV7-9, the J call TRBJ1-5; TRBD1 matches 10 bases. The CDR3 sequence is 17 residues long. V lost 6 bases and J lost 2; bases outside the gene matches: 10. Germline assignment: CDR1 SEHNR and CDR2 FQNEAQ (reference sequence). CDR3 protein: CASSQYGQGGGNQPQHF. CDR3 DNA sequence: TGTGCCAGCAGTCAATACGGACAGGGGGGCGGCAATCAGCCCCAGCATTTT.

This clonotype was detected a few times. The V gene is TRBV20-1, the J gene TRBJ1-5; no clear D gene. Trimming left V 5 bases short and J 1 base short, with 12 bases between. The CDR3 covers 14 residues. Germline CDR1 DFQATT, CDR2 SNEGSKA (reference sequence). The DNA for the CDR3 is TGCAGTGCTCGAGTGGCTTTGAGCAATCAGCCCCAGCATTTT. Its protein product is CSARVALSNQPQHF.

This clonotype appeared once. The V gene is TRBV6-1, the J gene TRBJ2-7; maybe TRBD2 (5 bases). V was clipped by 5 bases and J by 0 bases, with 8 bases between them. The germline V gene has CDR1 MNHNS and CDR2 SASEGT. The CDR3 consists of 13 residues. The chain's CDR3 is CASSRRDSYEQYF. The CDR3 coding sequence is TGTGCCAGCAGTCGACGGGACTCCTACGAGCAGTACTTC.

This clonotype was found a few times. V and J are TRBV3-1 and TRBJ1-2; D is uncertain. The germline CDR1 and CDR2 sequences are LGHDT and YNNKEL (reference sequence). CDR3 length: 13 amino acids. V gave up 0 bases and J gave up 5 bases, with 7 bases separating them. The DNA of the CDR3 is TGTGCCAGCAGCCAAGACGCGTTTTATGGCTACACCTTC. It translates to CASSQDAFYGYTF.

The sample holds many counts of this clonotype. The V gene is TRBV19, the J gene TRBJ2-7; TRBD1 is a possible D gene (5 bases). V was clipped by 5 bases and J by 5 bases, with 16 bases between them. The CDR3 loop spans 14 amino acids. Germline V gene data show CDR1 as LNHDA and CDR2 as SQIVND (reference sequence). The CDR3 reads CASSPLGALHEQYF. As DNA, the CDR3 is TGTGCCAGTAGTCCTCTTGGGGCGTTGCACGAGCAGTACTTC.

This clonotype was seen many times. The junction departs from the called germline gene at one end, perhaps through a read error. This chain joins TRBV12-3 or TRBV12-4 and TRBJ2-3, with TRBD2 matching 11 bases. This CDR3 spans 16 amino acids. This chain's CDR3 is CASRLAGGHATDTQYF. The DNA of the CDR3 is TGTGCCAGCAGATTAGCGGGGGGGCATGCCACAGATACGCAGTATTTT.

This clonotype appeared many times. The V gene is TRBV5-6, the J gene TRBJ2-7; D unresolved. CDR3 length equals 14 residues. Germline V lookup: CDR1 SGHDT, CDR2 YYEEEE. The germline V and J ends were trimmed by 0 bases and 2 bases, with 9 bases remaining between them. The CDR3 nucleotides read TGTGCCAGCAGCTTGGCGGCAGCGACCTACGAGCAGTACTTC. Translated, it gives CASSLAAATYEQYF.

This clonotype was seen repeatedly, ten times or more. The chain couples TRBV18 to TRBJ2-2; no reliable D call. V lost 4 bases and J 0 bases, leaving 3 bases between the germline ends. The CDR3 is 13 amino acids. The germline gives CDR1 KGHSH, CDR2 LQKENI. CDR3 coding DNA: TGTGCCAGCTCACTATCGAACACCGGGGAGCTGTTTTTT. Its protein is CASSLSNTGELFF.

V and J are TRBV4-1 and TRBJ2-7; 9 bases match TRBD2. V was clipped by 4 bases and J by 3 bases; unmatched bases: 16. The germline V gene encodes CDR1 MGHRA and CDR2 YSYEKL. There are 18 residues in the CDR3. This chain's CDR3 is CASSPLGGSGGPFYEQYF. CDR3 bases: TGCGCCAGCAGCCCTTTAGGAGGTAGCGGGGGTCCGTTCTACGAGCAGTACTTC.

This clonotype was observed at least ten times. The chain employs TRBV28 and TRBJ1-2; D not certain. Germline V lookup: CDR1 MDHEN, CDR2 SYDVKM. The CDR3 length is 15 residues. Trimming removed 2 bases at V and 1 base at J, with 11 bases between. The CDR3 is CASSLGRVYNYGYTF. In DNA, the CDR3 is TGTGCCAGCAGTTTAGGCCGGGTCTATAACTATGGCTACACCTTC.

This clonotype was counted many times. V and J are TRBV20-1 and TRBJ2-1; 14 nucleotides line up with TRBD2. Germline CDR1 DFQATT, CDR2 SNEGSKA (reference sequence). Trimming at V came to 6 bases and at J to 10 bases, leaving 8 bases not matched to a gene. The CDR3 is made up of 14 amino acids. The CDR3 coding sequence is TGCAGTGCCAGGACTAGCGGGGGGTTTCGGGAGCAGTTCTTC. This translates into CSARTSGGFREQFF.

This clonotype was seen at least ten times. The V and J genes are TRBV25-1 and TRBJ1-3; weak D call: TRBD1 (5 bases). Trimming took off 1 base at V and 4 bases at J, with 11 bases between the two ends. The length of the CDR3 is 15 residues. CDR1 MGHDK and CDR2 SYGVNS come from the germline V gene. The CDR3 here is CASSEWRGGGNTIYF. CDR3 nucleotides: TGTGCCAGCAGTGAATGGAGGGGAGGGGGAAACACCATATATTTT.

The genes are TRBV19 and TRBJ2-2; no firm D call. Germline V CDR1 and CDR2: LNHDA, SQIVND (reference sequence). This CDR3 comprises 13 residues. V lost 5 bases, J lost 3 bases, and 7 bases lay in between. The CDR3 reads CASSARYTGELFF. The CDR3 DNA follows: TGTGCCAGTAGTGCTCGCTACACCGGGGAGCTGTTTTTT.

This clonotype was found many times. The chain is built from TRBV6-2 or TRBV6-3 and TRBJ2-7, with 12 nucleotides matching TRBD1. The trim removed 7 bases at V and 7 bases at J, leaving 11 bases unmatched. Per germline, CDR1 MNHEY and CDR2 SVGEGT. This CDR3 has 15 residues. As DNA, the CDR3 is TGTGCCAGCAACCCCGCCGGGACAGGGGGCGCAGAGCAGTACTTC. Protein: CASNPAGTGGAEQYF.

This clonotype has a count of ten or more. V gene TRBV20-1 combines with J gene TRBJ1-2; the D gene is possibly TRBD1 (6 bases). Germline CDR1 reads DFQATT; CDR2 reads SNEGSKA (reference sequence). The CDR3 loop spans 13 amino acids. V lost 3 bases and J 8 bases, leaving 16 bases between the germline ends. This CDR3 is CSASLDSLGGYTF. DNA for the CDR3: TGCAGTGCTAGCTTGGACAGTCTCGGGGGCTACACCTTC.